The 26 T cell receptor beta chains below come from one sample, sequenced in a study of beta chain features in type 1 diabetes. These TCRs are of unknown antigen specificity. Points from the study as a whole: There was a moderate but significant shortening of TCRB CDR3s in all four CD4+ subsets of Type 1 diabetes patients.

The isolated RNA, all of it, was reverse transcribed, so expressed TCRB transcripts were what got sequenced. Profiled with immunoSEQ multiplex PCR; TCRdb holds only in-frame clones, not every one. The top ten clones hold around 0.0099% of a sample with around 360,000 clones, roughly 12% of them seen once. Sequences were obtained from naive CD4+ T cells from blood. These TCRs come from a woman aged 18 to 35 with type 1 diabetes.

This clone has more than one count but fewer than ten. The CDR3 is CASSVTRPYYNEQFF. CDR3 coding DNA: TGCGCCAGCAGCGTTACTAGGCCTTACTACAATGAGCAGTTCTTC. V is TRBV5-1 and J is TRBJ2-1, with D possibly being TRBD2 (5 bases). CDR1 SGHRS and CDR2 YFSETQ come from the germline V gene. The CDR3 consists of 15 residues. V lost 4 bases and J lost 3, with 14 bases in between.

In its sample, this clone was seen a few times. The chain combines TRBV4-3 with TRBJ1-2, with D uncertain. Trimming stripped 1 base from V and 4 bases from J, with 13 bases between. The germline CDR1 and CDR2 sequences are LGHNA and YSLEER. The CDR3 spans 15 residues. The CDR3 is CASSQVTLDGYGYTF. The CDR3 DNA reads as TGCGCCAGCAGCCAAGTGACACTAGACGGCTATGGCTACACCTTC.

The chain joins TRBV9 to TRBJ1-1, with 7 bases lining up with TRBD1. Germline V gene data show CDR1 as SGDLS and CDR2 as YYNGEE. V lost 2 bases to trimming and J lost 1 base; unmatched junction nucleotides: 5. This CDR3 contains 15 residues. The chain's CDR3 is CASSVSDRPNTEAFF. The CDR3 coding sequence is TGTGCCAGCAGCGTTTCGGACAGGCCGAACACTGAAGCTTTCTTT.

The chain joins TRBV7-9 to TRBJ2-1; the match to TRBD2 covers 10 bases. The trim removed 1 base at V and 9 bases at J, leaving 9 bases unmatched. Germline V gene sequence: CDR1 SEHNR, CDR2 FQNEAQ (reference sequence). CDR3 length equals 16 residues. In DNA, the CDR3 is TGTGCCAGCAGCTTAGAGGGGCTAGCGGGGGCCTCTGAGCAGTTCTTC. It codes for CASSLEGLAGASEQFF. Variable domain in full (rest from reference TRBV7-9 and TRBJ2-1): DTGVSQNPRHKITKRGQNVTFRCDPISEHNRLYWYRQTLGQGPEFLTYFQNEAQLEKSRLLSDRFSAERPKGSFSTLEIQRTEQGDSAMYLCASSLEGLAGASEQFFGPGTRLTVL.

This clone was counted between two and nine times. The chain's CDR3 is CASSGPTGLRRETQYF. CDR3 nucleotides: TGTGCCAGCAGTGGGCCGACAGGGTTAAGACGCGAGACCCAGTACTTC. The chain employs TRBV28 and TRBJ2-5; TRBD1 agrees at 7 bases. After removal of 5 bases from V and 5 bases from J, the junction contained 14 bases not matched to a gene. Germline CDR1 is MDHEN and CDR2 is SYDVKM. This CDR3 region has 16 residues. Combining the CDR3 with reference TRBV28 and TRBJ2-5 gives the whole variable domain DVKVTQSSRYLVKRTGEKVFLECVQDMDHENMFWYRQDPGLGLRLIYFSYDVKMKEKGDIPEGYSVSREKKERFSLILESASTNQTSMYLCASSGPTGLRRETQYFGPGTRLLVL.

This clone was seen a handful of times. The CDR3 DNA follows: TGTGCCAGCAGGGACAAGGGCAATCAGCCCCAGCATTTT. This codes for CASRDKGNQPQHF. V is TRBV6-6 and J is TRBJ1-5; perhaps TRBD1 as D (5 bases). In germline, CDR1 is MNHNY, CDR2 SVGAGI (reference sequence). This CDR3 has 13 residues. Trimming removed 6 bases from V and 2 bases from J, with 8 bases in between.

This clone was seen a handful of times. This sequence joins TRBV18 and TRBJ1-5, with D maybe TRBD1 (5 bases). CDR3 length equals 13 residues. V was trimmed by 4 bases and J by 7 bases, leaving 11 bases between them. The germline gives CDR1 KGHSH, CDR2 LQKENI. CDR3 region: CASSHEGEQPQHF. CDR3 bases: TGTGCCAGCTCACACGAAGGGGAACAGCCCCAGCATTTT.

The chain joins TRBV18 to TRBJ2-4, with D perhaps TRBD2 (5 bases). Germline V lookup: CDR1 KGHSH, CDR2 LQKENI. This CDR3 contains 14 residues. With 2 bases removed from V and 8 bases from J, the gap between germline ends came to 13 bases. The CDR3 reads CASSPNGVADIQYF. The CDR3 DNA is TGTGCCAGCTCACCAAACGGGGTTGCCGACATTCAGTACTTC.

This clone occurred a few times. The chain joins TRBV25-1 to TRBJ2-5, with a possible D match to TRBD1 (5 bases). This CDR3 is 12 amino acids long. Germline CDR1 and CDR2: MGHDK and SYGVNS. The V gene lost 6 bases and the J gene lost 3 bases, with 8 bases spanning the gap. CDR3 DNA sequence: TGTGCCAGCAGAGGGGTTGAAGAGACCCAGTACTTC. Protein product: CASRGVEETQYF.

V and J are TRBV19 and TRBJ1-6, with a weak D call TRBD1 (6 bases). This CDR3 is 14 amino acids long. Germline CDR1 reads LNHDA; CDR2 reads SQIVND (reference sequence). V was trimmed by 2 bases and J by 7 bases, leaving 9 bases between them. CDR3 nucleotide sequence: TGTGCCAGTAGTATAAGGACAGAGAATTCACCCCTCCACTTT. This codes for CASSIRTENSPLHF. Based on the CDR3 plus reference TRBV19 and TRBJ1-6, the full variable domain is DGGITQSPKYLFRKEGQNVTLSCEQNLNHDAMYWYRQDPGQGLRLIYYSQIVNDFQKGDIAEGYSVSREKKESFPLTVTSAQKNPTAFYLCASSIRTENSPLHFGNGTRLTVT.

The rearrangement uses TRBV5-1 and TRBJ2-7; TRBD2 might be the D (6 bases). The length of the CDR3 is 14 residues. Germline V gene lookup returns CDR1 SGHRS and CDR2 YFSETQ. V dropped 5 bases and J dropped 2 bases, with 14 bases sitting between them. The CDR3, as DNA: TGCGCCAGCAGGTGGGAGCTAGCGACCTACGAGCAGTACTTC. Translated, it gives CASRWELATYEQYF.

The J gene is TRBJ1-1, the V gene TRBV6-6, with 9 bases identical to TRBD1. The CDR3 has 15 amino acids. Germline trimming cut 5 bases from V and 0 bases from J; bases unmatched to any gene: 4. The germline CDR1 and CDR2 sequences are MNHNY and SVGAGI (reference sequence). The CDR3, as DNA: TGTGCCAGCAGTCCCGGGACAGGGATGAACACTGAAGCTTTCTTT. Its protein product is CASSPGTGMNTEAFF.

This sequence joins TRBV5-1 and TRBJ2-7; maybe TRBD1 (5 bases). The CDR3 is made up of 14 amino acids. V dropped 4 bases and J dropped 3 bases, with 14 bases sitting between them. Germline CDR1 reads SGHRS; CDR2 reads YFSETQ. CDR3 residues: CASSAGQGLYEQYF. In DNA form, the CDR3 reads TGCGCCAGCAGCGCAGGACAAGGGCTCTACGAGCAGTACTTC. The full variable domain, its missing parts supplied by reference TRBV5-1 and TRBJ2-7, is KAGVTQTPRYLIKTRGQQVTLSCSPISGHRSVSWYQQTPGQGLQFLFEYFSETQRNKGNFPGRFSGRQFSNSRSEMNVSTLELGDSALYLCASSAGQGLYEQYFGPGTRLTVT.

The rearrangement links TRBV11-2 to TRBJ2-3, with TRBD1 as a possible D gene (5 bases). Germline assignment: CDR1 SGHAT and CDR2 FQNNGV. Trimming shortened V by 5 bases and J by 0 bases, and 12 bases separated the two germline ends. The length of the CDR3 is 15 residues. This CDR3 is CASSGQGLSTDTQYF. The CDR3 region has the DNA TGTGCCAGCAGCGGGCAGGGCTTAAGCACAGATACGCAGTATTTT. The whole variable domain, remainder taken from reference TRBV11-2 and TRBJ2-3, is EAGVAQSPRYKIIEKRQSVAFWCNPISGHATLYWYQQILGQGPKLLIQFQNNGVVDDSQLPKDRFSAERLKGVDSTLKIQPAKLEDSAVYLCASSGQGLSTDTQYFGPGTRLTVL.

The genes are TRBV9 and TRBJ2-5; 7 bases are shared with TRBD2. From germline, CDR1 is SGDLS and CDR2 YYNGEE. The CDR3 extends over 14 amino acids. The ends lost 5 bases at V and 2 bases at J; junction bases unmatched: 6. The CDR3 loop is CASSEGGAQETQYF. In DNA form, the CDR3 reads TGTGCCAGCAGTGAGGGAGGGGCACAAGAGACCCAGTACTTC. Using reference TRBV9 and TRBJ2-5 for the parts outside the CDR3, the full variable domain is DSGVTQTPKHLITATGQRVTLRCSPRSGDLSVYWYQQSLDQGLQFLIQYYNGEERAKGNILERFSAQQFPDLHSELNLSSLELGDSALYFCASSEGGAQETQYFGPGTRLLVL.

This clone turned up a few times. The gene calls are TRBV5-1 and TRBJ1-2; possibly TRBD1 for D (5 bases). The CDR3 loop spans 12 amino acids. Trimming left V 3 bases short and J 8 bases short, with 11 bases between. Germline CDR1 SGHRS, CDR2 YFSETQ. Here the CDR3 reads CASSSRGDGYTF. CDR3 sequence (DNA): TGCGCCAGCAGCTCCCGGGGGGACGGCTACACCTTC.

The genes are TRBV7-2 and TRBJ2-7, with 11 bases that match TRBD2. The germline V gene encodes CDR1 SGHTA and CDR2 FQGNSA. The CDR3 sequence is 14 residues long. The junction had 2 bases not matched to a gene; V was cut back by 7 bases and J by 0 bases. The CDR3 DNA follows: TGTGCCAGCACGGGACTAGCGGCCTCCTACGAGCAGTACTTC. Translation gives CASTGLAASYEQYF.

This chain links TRBV2 with TRBJ2-1, with TRBD2 matching 11 bases. The CDR3 consists of 17 residues. Trimming took 6 bases from V and 8 from J; bases not matched to a gene: 15. The germline V gene encodes CDR1 SNHLY and CDR2 FYNNEI. The CDR3 region is CASRALTATSGDDEQFF. CDR3 sequence (DNA): TGTGCCAGCAGGGCCCTAACAGCGACTAGCGGGGATGATGAGCAGTTCTTC.

This clone came up a few times. The genes are TRBV7-2 and TRBJ2-5, with TRBD2 matching 10 bases. V lost 3 bases and J lost 8; bases outside the gene matches: 9. There are 15 residues in the CDR3. Germline lookup yields CDR1 SGHTA and CDR2 FQGNSA. For the CDR3, the DNA is TGTGCCAGCAGCTTGCTAGCGGGGGCCCGTGGAACCCAGTACTTC. Amino acids: CASSLLAGARGTQYF.

This clone was detected a few times. The chain recombines TRBV6-6 with TRBJ2-4; TRBD2 matches at 7 bases. This CDR3 region has 14 residues. The V gene end was trimmed by 2 bases and the J gene end by 13 bases; junction bases not matched to a gene: 11. From germline, CDR1 is MNHNY and CDR2 SVGAGI (reference sequence). The CDR3 nucleotides are TGTGCCAGCAGTTACCAGGGCGGGAGTCGCTTCCAGTACTTC. This encodes CASSYQGGSRFQYF.

This chain connects TRBV10-3 to TRBJ2-5, with a weak D call TRBD2 (6 bases). The CDR3 totals 17 residues. V was trimmed by 3 bases and J by 5 bases, leaving 22 bases between them. Looked up from germline, CDR1 is ENHRY and CDR2 is SYGVKD. The CDR3 here is CAISDPAGRGIGETQYF. CDR3 coding DNA: TGTGCCATCAGTGACCCCGCCGGTCGGGGGATCGGGGAGACCCAGTACTTC.

The chain recombines TRBV29-1 with TRBJ2-5, with D perhaps TRBD2 (6 bases). V was cut by 6 bases and J by 3 bases, with 14 bases left in between. This CDR3 has 13 amino acids. The V gene's germline CDR1 is SQVTM and CDR2 ANQGSEA. CDR3 sequence reads: CSVKQRAEETQYF. In DNA, the CDR3 is TGCAGCGTCAAACAGCGGGCGGAAGAGACCCAGTACTTC.

This clone has only a few counts. The genes are TRBV15 and TRBJ2-2; perhaps TRBD2 as D (6 bases). CDR3 length: 14 residues. Trimming pared 3 bases from V and 4 bases from J, leaving 9 bases between. The V gene's germline CDR1 is LNHNV and CDR2 YYDKDF (reference sequence). The CDR3 DNA reads as TGTGCCACCAGCAGGAATAGCGGCACCGGGGAGCTGTTTTTT. Translation: CATSRNSGTGELFF.

The chain carries TRBV4-3 and TRBJ2-7; D gene unclear. The CDR3 is made up of 13 amino acids. Trimming pared 3 bases from V and 2 bases from J, leaving 8 bases between. The V gene's germline CDR1 is LGHNA and CDR2 YSLEER. The CDR3: CASSQSPTYEQYF. The CDR3 nucleotides read TGCGCCAGCAGCCAGTCCCCCACCTACGAGCAGTACTTC.

V and J are TRBV12-5 and TRBJ2-6; tentatively, D is TRBD1 (6 bases). Trimming removed 6 bases at V and 6 bases at J, with 24 bases between. The germline CDR1 and CDR2 sequences are LGHNT and FRNRAP. The CDR3 length is 18 residues. CDR3: CASGQGTVHEVLANVLTF. CDR3 DNA: TGTGCTAGTGGCCAGGGGACGGTGCACGAAGTACTGGCCAACGTCCTGACTTTC. The full variable domain, rest sourced from reference TRBV12-5 and TRBJ2-6, is DARVTQTPRHKVTEMGQEVTMRCQPILGHNTVFWYRQTMMQGLELLAYFRNRAPLDDSGMPKDRFSAEMPDATLATLKIQPSEPRDSAVYFCASGQGTVHEVLANVLTFGAGSRLTVL.

V gene TRBV5-1 combines with J gene TRBJ2-1; D perhaps matches TRBD2 (7 bases). The length of the CDR3 is 15 residues. V was trimmed by 6 bases and J by 1 base, leaving 14 bases between them. Germline V gene sequence: CDR1 SGHRS, CDR2 YFSETQ. CDR3 DNA sequence: TGCGCCAGCACCCAAGGGGGGGGTTCCTACAATGAGCAGTTCTTC. Translation gives CASTQGGGSYNEQFF.